This TCR beta chain was obtained from a study of early T cells in non-severe SARS-CoV-2 infection. Whole-study findings and limits: In VDJdb matching, anti-spike CD8 responses were favored while private and CD4 specificities went missing.

Individual cDNA molecules each received unique molecular identifiers attached to them. One entry per CDR3 protein, called by TCRdb with MiXCR from the 5' RACE reads. Of more than 65,000 distinct CDR3 sequences listed, roughly 12% are singletons. This clonotype was observed at least ten times. What it recognizes is unknown. Per germline, CDR1 MNHEY and CDR2 SVGAGI. The CDR3 extends over 14 amino acids. The V gene lost 4 bases and the J gene lost 2 bases, with 12 bases spanning the gap. V usage is TRBV6-5 and J usage is TRBJ2-7; maybe TRBD2 (5 bases). The sequencing sample was made of whole blood. This TCR was sampled from an adult who was a healthcare worker with PCR-confirmed SARS-CoV-2 infection or an uninfected control (not recorded which). The CDR3 coding sequence is TGTGCCAGCAGTTTAAGGGAGAAGCCCTACGAGCAGTACTTC. This codes for CASSLREKPYEQYF.